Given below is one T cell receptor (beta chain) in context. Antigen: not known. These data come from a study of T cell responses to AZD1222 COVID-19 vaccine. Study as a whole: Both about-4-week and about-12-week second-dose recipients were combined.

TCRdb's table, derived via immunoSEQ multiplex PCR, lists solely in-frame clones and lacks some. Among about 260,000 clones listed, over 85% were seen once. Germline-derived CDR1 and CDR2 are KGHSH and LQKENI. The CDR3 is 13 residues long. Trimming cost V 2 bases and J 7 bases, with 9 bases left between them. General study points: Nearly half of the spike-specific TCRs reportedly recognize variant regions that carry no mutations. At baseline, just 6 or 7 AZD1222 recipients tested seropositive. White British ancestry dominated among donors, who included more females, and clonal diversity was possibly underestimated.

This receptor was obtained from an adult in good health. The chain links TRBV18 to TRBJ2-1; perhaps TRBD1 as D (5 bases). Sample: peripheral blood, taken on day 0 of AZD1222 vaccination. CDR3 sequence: CASSPSRGNEQFF. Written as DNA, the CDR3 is TGTGCCAGCTCACCAAGTAGGGGAAATGAGCAGTTCTTC.